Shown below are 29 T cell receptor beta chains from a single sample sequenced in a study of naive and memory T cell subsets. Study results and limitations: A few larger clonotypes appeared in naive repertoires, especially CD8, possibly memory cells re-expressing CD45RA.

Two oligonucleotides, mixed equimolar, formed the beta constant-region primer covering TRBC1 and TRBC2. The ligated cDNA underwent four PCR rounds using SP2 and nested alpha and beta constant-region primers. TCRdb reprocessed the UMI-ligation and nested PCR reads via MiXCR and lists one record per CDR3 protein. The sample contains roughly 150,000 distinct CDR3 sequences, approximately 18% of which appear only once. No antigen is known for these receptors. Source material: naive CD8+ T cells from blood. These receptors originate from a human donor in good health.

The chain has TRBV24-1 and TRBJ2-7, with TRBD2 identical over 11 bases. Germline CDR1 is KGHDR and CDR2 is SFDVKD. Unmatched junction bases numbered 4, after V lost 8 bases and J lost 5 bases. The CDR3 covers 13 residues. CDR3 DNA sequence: TGTGCCACCAAGACTAGCGGGACCCACGAGCAGTACTTC. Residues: CATKTSGTHEQYF.

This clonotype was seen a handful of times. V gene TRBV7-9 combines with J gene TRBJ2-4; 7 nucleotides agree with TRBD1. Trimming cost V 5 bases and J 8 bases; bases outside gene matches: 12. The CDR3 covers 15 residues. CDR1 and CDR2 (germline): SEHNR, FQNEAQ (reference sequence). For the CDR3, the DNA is TGTGCCAGCAGCCGCCGGGACAGTGAAAATGACATTCAGTACTTC. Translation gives CASSRRDSENDIQYF.

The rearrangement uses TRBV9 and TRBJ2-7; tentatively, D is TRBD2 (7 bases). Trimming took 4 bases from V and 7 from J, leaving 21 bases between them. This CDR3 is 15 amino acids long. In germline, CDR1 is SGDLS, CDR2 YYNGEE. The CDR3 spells CASSPSGGGPLEQYF. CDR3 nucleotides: TGTGCCAGCAGCCCGTCGGGCGGGGGCCCCTTGGAGCAGTACTTC.

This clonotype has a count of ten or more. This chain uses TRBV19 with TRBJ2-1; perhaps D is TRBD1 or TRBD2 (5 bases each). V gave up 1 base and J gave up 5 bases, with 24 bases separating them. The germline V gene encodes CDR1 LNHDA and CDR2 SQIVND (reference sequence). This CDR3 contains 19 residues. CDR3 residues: CASSIGFGTLSPGNNEQFF. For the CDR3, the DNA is TGTGCCAGTAGTATAGGATTTGGGACCCTTAGTCCCGGAAACAATGAGCAGTTCTTC.

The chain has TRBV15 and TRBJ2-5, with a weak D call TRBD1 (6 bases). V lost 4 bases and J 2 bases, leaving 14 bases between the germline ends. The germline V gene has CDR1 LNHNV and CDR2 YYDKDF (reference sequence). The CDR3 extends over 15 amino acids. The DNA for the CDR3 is TGTGCCACCAGCATACAGGGAGAGGAGCAAGAGACCCAGTACTTC. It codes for CATSIQGEEQETQYF.

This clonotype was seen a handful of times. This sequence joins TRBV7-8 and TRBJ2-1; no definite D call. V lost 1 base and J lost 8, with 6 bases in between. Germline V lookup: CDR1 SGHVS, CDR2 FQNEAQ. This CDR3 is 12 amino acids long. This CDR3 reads CASSLEPDEQFF. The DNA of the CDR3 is TGTGCCAGCAGCTTAGAACCGGATGAGCAGTTCTTC.

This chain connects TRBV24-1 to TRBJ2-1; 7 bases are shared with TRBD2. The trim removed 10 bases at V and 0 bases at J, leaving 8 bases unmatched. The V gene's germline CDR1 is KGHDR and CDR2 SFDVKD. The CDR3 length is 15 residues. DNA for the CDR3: TGTGCCACTGCCGGGGGGAGTAGCTCCTACAATGAGCAGTTCTTC. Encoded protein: CATAGGSSSYNEQFF.

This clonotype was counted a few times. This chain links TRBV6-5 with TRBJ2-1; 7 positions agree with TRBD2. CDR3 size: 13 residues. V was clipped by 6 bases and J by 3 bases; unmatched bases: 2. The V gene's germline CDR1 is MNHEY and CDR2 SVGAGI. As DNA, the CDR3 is TGTGCCAGCAGGGCGGGAGTCTACAATGAGCAGTTCTTC. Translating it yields CASRAGVYNEQFF.

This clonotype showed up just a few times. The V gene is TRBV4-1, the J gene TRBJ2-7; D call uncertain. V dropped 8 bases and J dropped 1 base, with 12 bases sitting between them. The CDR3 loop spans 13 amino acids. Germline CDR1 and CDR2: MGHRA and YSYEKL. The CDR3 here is CASRNIPSYEQYF. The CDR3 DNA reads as TGCGCCAGCCGTAATATCCCATCCTACGAGCAGTACTTC.

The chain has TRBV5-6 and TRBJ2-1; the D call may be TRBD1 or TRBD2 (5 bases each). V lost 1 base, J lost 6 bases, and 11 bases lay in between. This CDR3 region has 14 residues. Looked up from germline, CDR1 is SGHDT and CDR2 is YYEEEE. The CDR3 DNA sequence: TGTGCCAGCAGCTTGTCTCTTGGGACCAATGAGCAGTTCTTC. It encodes CASSLSLGTNEQFF.

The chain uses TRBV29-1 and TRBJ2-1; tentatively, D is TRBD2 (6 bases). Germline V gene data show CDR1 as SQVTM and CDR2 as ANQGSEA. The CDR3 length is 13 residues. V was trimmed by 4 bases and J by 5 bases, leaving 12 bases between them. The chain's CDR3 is CSVALAGNNEQFF. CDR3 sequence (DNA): TGCAGCGTTGCGTTGGCGGGAAACAATGAGCAGTTCTTC.

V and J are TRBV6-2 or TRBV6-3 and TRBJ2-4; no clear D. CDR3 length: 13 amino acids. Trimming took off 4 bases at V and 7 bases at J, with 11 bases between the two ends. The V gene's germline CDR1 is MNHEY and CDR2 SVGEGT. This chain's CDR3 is CASSSGRVNIQYF. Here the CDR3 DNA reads TGTGCCAGCAGTTCAGGACGGGTGAACATTCAGTACTTC.

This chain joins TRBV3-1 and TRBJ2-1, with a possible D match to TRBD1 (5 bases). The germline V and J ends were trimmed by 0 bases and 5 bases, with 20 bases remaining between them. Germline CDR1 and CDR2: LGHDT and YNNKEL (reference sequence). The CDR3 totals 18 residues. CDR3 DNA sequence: TGTGCCAGCAGCCAAGATGTGACACCGCCAAAAGGGGACAATGAGCAGTTCTTC. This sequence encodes CASSQDVTPPKGDNEQFF.

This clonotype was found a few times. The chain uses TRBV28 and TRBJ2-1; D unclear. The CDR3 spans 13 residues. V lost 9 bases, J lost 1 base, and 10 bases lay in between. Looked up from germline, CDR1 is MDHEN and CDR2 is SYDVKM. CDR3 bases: TGTGCCAGTCTTCATGGGTCCTACAATGAGCAGTTCTTC. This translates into CASLHGSYNEQFF.

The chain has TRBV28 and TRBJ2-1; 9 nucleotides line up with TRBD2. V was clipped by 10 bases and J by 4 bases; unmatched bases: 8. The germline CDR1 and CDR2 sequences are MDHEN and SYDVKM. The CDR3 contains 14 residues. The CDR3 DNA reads TGTGCCATCTCCCTAGCGGGGCCTTACAATGAGCAGTTCTTC. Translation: CAISLAGPYNEQFF.

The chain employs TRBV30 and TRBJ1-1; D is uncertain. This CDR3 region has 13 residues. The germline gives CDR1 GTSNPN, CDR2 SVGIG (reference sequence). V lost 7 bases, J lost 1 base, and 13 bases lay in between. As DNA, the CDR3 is TGTGCCTTAAGACTCGACCAGAACACTGAAGCTTTCTTT. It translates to CALRLDQNTEAFF.

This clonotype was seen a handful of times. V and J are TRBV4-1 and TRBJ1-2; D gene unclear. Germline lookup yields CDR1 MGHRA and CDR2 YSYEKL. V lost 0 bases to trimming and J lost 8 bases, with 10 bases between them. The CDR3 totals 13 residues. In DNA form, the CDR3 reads TGCGCCAGCAGCCAAGATCCCGTATTCGGCTACACCTTC. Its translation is CASSQDPVFGYTF.

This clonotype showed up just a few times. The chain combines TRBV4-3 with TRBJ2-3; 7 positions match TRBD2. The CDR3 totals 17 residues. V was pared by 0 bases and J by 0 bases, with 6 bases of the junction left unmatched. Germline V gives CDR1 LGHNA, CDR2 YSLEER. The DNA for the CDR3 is TGCGCCAGCAGCCAAGATTATCCTAGCGGAAGCACAGATACGCAGTATTTT. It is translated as CASSQDYPSGSTDTQYF.

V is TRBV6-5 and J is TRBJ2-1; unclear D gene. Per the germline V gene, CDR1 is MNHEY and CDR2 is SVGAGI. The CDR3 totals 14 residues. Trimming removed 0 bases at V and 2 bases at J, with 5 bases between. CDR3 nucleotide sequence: TGTGCCAGCAGTTACTCGAGTACCTACAATGAGCAGTTCTTC. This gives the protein CASSYSSTYNEQFF.

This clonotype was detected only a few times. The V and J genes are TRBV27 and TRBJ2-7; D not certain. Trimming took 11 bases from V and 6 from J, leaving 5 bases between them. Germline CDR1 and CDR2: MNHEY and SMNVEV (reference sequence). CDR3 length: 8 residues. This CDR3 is CACPEQYF. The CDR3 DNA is TGTGCCTGCCCCGAGCAGTACTTC.

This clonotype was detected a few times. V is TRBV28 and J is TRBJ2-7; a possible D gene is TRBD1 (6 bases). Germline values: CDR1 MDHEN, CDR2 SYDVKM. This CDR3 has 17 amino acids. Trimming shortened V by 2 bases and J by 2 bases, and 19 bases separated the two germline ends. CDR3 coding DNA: TGTGCCAGCAGTTTAAGTCCGTACAGGGATGACCCCTACGAGCAGTACTTC. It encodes CASSLSPYRDDPYEQYF.

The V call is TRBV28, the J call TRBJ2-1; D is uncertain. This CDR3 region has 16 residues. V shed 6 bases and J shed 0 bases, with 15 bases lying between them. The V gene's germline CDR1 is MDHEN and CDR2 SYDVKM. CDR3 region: CASRILGPSSYNEQFF. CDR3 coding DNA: TGTGCCAGCAGGATACTCGGGCCTAGCTCCTACAATGAGCAGTTCTTC.

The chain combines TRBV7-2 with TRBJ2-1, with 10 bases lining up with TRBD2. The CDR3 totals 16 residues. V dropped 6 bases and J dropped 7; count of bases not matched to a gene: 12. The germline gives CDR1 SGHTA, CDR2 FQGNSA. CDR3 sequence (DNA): TGTGCCAGCAGTTCGGTAGGAGCGGGAGGGTTGAATGAGCAGTTCTTC. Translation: CASSSVGAGGLNEQFF.

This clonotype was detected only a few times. The CDR3 loop reads CASSYPVRYPEAFF. As DNA, the CDR3 is TGTGCCAGCAGTTATCCCGTCAGGTACCCTGAAGCTTTCTTT. The rearrangement links TRBV6-2 or TRBV6-3 to TRBJ1-1, with no clear D. V was clipped by 3 bases and J by 6 bases, with 14 bases between them. This CDR3 has 14 residues. The germline V gene encodes CDR1 MNHEY and CDR2 SVGEGT.

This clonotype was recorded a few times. The DNA of the CDR3 is TGTGCCAGCAGTTACGGACAGGGGTTTGAGCAGTTCTTC. Amino acids: CASSYGQGFEQFF. The gene calls are TRBV6-5 and TRBJ2-1; 9 bases align to TRBD1. V gave up 2 bases and J gave up 9 bases; unmatched junction bases: 2. Germline V CDR1 and CDR2: MNHEY, SVGAGI. CDR3 size: 13 residues.

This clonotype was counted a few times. CDR3 amino acids: CASSYEQGLEAFF. DNA of the CDR3: TGTGCCAGCAGTTACGAACAGGGACTTGAAGCTTTCTTT. The J gene is TRBJ1-1, the V gene TRBV6-6; possibly TRBD1 for D (6 bases). The CDR3 is 13 amino acids. CDR1 and CDR2 (germline): MNHNY, SVGAGI (reference sequence). The ends were cut back, 2 bases at V and 7 bases at J, with 11 bases in the middle.

The CDR3 DNA is TGCGCCAGCAGCCAAGAAGGCAGGGATTACGAGCAGTACTTC. It yields the protein CASSQEGRDYEQYF. The rearrangement uses TRBV4-1 and TRBJ2-7, with D maybe TRBD1 (5 bases). The CDR3 consists of 14 residues. CDR1 is MGHRA and CDR2 is YSYEKL in the germline V gene. V gave up 0 bases and J gave up 4 bases, with 10 bases separating them.

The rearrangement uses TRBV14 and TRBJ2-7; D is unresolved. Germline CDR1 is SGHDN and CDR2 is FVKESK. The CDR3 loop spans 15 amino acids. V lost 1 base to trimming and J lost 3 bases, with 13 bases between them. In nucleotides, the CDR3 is TGTGCCAGCAGCCAAGCCCACCAAGTTAACTACGAGCAGTACTTC. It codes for CASSQAHQVNYEQYF.

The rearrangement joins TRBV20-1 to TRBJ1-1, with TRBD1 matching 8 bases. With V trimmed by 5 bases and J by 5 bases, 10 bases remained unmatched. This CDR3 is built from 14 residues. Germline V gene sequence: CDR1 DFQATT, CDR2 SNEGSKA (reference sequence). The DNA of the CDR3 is TGCAGTGCTTCTCTCCGGACAGGGATGACTGAAGCTTTCTTT. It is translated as CSASLRTGMTEAFF.